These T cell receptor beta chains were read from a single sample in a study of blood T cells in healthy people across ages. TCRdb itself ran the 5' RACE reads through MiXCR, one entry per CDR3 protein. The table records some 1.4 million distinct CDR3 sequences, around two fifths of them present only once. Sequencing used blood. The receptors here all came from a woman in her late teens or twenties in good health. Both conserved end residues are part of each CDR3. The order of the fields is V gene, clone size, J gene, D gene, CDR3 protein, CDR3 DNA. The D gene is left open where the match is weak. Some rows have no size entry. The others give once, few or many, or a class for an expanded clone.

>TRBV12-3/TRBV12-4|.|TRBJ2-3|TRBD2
CASSLLAGGPYF
TGTGCCAGCAGTCTACTAGCGGGGGGGCCGTATTTT
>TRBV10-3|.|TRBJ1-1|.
CAISEGAGNTEAFF
TGTGCCATCAGTGAAGGCGCAGGGAACACTGAAGCTTTCTTT
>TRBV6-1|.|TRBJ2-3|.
CASIESTSTDTQYF
TGTGCCAGCATTGAGTCAACCAGCACAGATACGCAGTATTTT
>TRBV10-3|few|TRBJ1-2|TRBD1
CAISDVEGAYGYTF
TGTGCCATCAGTGATGTGGAGGGGGCCTATGGCTACACCTTC
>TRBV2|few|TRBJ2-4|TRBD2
CASRFQEASGSDGKNIQYF
TGTGCCAGCAGATTTCAGGAGGCTAGCGGGAGCGATGGTAAAAACATTCAGTACTTC
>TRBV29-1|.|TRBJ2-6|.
CSVELGASGANVLTF
TGCAGCGTTGAACTGGGGGCTTCTGGGGCCAACGTCCTGACTTTC
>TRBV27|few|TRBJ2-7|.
CASSLLDRNGEQYF
TGTGCCAGCAGTTTATTGGACCGAAATGGCGAGCAGTACTTC
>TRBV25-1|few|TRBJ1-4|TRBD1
CASRDRRINEKLFF
TGTGCCAGCAGGGACAGGCGGATTAATGAAAAACTGTTTTTT
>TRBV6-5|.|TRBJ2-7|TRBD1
CASGRTGGQYF
TGTGCCAGCGGGAGGACAGGGGGCCAGTACTTC
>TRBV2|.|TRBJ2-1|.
CASKTWDEQFF
TGTGCCAGCAAAACTTGGGATGAGCAGTTCTTC
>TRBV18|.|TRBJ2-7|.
CASSPDSNGYEQYF
TGTGCCAGCTCACCGGACTCTAACGGCTACGAGCAGTACTTC
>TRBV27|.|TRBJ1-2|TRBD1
CASSYRGHGHTF
TGTGCCAGCAGCTACAGGGGCCATGGCCACACCTTC
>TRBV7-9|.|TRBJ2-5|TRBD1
CASSHGQGGFETQYF
TGTGCCAGCAGCCATGGACAGGGCGGGTTTGAGACCCAGTACTTC
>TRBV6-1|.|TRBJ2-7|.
CASTEGQTYEQYF
TGTGCCAGCACAGAAGGACAGACCTACGAGCAGTACTTC
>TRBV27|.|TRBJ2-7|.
CASSPSGVLTYEQYF
TGTGCCAGCAGCCCATCGGGGGTGCTCACCTACGAGCAGTACTTC
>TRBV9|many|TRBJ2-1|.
CASSPGGVYNEQFF
TGTGCCAGCAGTCCCGGAGGGGTGTACAATGAGCAGTTCTTC
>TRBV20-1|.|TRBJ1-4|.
CSAPWTREKLFF
TGCAGTGCTCCCTGGACTCGAGAAAAACTGTTTTTT
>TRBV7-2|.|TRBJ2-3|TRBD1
CASSFRGQGPDTQYF
TGTGCCAGCAGCTTTAGGGGACAGGGCCCAGATACGCAGTATTTT
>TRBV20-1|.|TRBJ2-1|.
CSVRTANYNEQFF
TGCAGTGTCCGTACAGCAAACTACAATGAGCAGTTCTTC
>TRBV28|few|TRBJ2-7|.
CASHLGSSYEQYF
TGTGCCAGCCACCTAGGGAGCTCCTACGAGCAGTACTTC
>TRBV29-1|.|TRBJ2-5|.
CSVGGALETQYF
TGCAGCGTTGGAGGGGCCCTTGAGACCCAGTACTTC
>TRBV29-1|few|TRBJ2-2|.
CSVERTGELFF
TGCAGCGTTGAAAGGACCGGGGAGCTGTTTTTT
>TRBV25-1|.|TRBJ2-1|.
CASSEYVGTHPNEQFF
TGTGCCAGCAGTGAATATGTCGGGACGCACCCAAATGAGCAGTTCTTC
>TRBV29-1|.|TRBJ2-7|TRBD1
CSVGGGQPVSYEQYF
TGCAGCGTTGGAGGGGGACAGCCCGTCTCCTACGAGCAGTACTTC
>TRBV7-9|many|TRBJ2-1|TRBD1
CASSRTGGKDNEQFF
TGTGCCAGCAGCAGGACAGGCGGCAAGGACAATGAGCAGTTCTTC
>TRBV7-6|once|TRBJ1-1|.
CASSPLGPPGAFF
TGTGCCAGCAGCCCCCTAGGGCCGCCGGGAGCTTTCTTT
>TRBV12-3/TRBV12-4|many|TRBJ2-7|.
CASSPTDRSYEQYF
TGTGCCAGCAGTCCAACGGACCGTTCCTACGAGCAGTACTTC
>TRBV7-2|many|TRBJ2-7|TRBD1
CASSYLTGVYEQYF
TGTGCCAGCAGCTACTTGACAGGGGTTTACGAGCAGTACTTC
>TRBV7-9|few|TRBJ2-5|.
CASSLGPVAYQETQYF
TGTGCCAGCAGCTTAGGACCGGTCGCGTACCAAGAGACCCAGTACTTC
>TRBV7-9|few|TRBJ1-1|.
CASSLVEAFF
TGTGCCAGCAGCTTAGTAGAAGCTTTCTTT
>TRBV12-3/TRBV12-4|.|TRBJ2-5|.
CASSWTTNEQYF
TGTGCCAGCAGTTGGACTACCAATGAGCAGTACTTC
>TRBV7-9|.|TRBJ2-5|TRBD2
CASSQNPLAGTETQYF
TGTGCCAGCAGCCAAAACCCCCTAGCGGGGACAGAGACCCAGTACTTC
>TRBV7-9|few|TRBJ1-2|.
CASSLRQGDISNYGYTF
TGTGCCAGCAGCTTACGGCAGGGCGATATATCTAACTATGGCTACACCTTC
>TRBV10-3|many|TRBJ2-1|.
CAISEGSTNEQFF
TGTGCCATCAGTGAGGGATCAACCAATGAGCAGTTCTTC
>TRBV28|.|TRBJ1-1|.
CASSFSQPGRSEAFF
TGTGCCAGCAGTTTCTCCCAACCAGGGAGATCTGAAGCTTTCTTT
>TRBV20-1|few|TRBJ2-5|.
CSALNGGGSETQYF
TGCAGTGCCCTAAACGGCGGGGGCAGCGAGACCCAGTACTTC
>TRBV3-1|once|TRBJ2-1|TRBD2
CASSDTSGTSDEQFF
TGTGCCAGCAGCGACACTAGCGGAACCTCTGATGAGCAGTTCTTC
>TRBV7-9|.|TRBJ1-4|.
CASSLDRYSATNEKLFF
TGTGCCAGCAGCTTAGATAGATACTCTGCAACTAATGAAAAACTGTTTTTT
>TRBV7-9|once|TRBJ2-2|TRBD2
CASGDGGGGELFF
TGTGCCAGCGGAGACGGGGGGGGCGGGGAGCTGTTTTTT
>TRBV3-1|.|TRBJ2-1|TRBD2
CASSHSLADMYNEQFF
TGTGCCAGCAGCCACAGTCTAGCGGATATGTACAATGAGCAGTTCTTC
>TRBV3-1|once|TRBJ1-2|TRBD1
CASSQIGITGGYGYTF
TGTGCCAGCAGCCAGATAGGGATAACAGGGGGCTATGGTTACACCTTC
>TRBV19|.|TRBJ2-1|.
CASSIRGEQFF
TGTGCCAGTAGTATAAGGGGGGAGCAGTTCTTC
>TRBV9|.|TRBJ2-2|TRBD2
CASSVGGSGSTGELFF
TGTGCCAGCAGCGTAGGCGGGAGTGGAAGCACCGGGGAGCTGTTTTTT
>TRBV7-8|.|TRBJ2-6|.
CASTIRRYGIVGANVLTF
TGTGCCAGCACCATAAGGAGGTACGGGATCGTTGGGGCCAACGTCCTGACTTTC
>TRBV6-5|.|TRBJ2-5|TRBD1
CASSGGRGLETQYF
TGTGCCAGCAGTGGGGGCAGGGGGCTGGAGACCCAGTACTTC
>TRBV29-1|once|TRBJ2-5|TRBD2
CSARGGTSMDEQYF
TGCAGCGCCCGAGGGGGGACTAGTATGGATGAGCAGTACTTC
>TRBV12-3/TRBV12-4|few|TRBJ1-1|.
CASVRKGGITEAFF
TGTGCCAGCGTACGAAAGGGGGGGATCACTGAAGCTTTCTTT
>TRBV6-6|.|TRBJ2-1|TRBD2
CASSSILSGRAVGEQFF
TGTGCCAGCAGTTCCATCCTTAGCGGGAGGGCCGTGGGGGAGCAGTTCTTC
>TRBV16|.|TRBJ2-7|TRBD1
CASSSRGLASYEQYF
TGTGCCAGCAGTTCTAGGGGGCTAGCATCCTACGAGCAGTACTTC
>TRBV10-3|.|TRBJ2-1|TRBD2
CAISRTSGGDNEQFF
TGTGCCATCAGCCGGACTAGCGGGGGGGACAATGAGCAGTTCTTC
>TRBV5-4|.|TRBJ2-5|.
CASSSASGKKETQYF
TGTGCCAGCAGCTCAGCAAGCGGAAAGAAAGAGACCCAGTACTTC
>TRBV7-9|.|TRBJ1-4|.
CASGPVSNEKLFF
TGTGCCAGCGGGCCTGTATCAAATGAAAAACTGTTTTTT